The 28 T cell receptor beta chains presented below share a single source sample, sequenced in a study of patients and donors after allogeneic stem cell transplantation. TCRdb reanalysed the RT-PCR reads using MiXCR and keeps one entry per CDR3 protein. Of approximately 88,000 distinct CDR3 sequences listed, approximately 5.2% were seen once; the top ten hold about 2.5%. Sequenced material: blood, either unsorted or a sorted T cell fraction (not recorded which). The receptors stem from a human donor who was either an allogeneic HSCT recipient or a stem cell or donor lymphocyte infusion donor (not recorded which). It is not recorded whose cells these are; they may come from a transplant donor.

This clonotype was seen more than once but under ten times. This chain uses TRBV7-9 with TRBJ1-2; D remains ambiguous. Germline V gene lookup returns CDR1 SEHNR and CDR2 FQNEAQ (reference sequence). CDR3 length: 13 amino acids. V lost 5 bases and J lost 8, with 15 bases in between. The CDR3 DNA is TGTGCCAGCAGCCTAGGAGAAGGGAGAGGCTACACCTTC. This sequence encodes CASSLGEGRGYTF.

This clonotype was picked up many times. The V and J genes are TRBV2 and TRBJ2-7; no definite D call. Trimming took off 7 bases at V and 3 bases at J, with 13 bases between the two ends. The germline gives CDR1 SNHLY, CDR2 FYNNEI. There are 13 residues in the CDR3. The CDR3 loop is CASKENEIYEQYF. CDR3 DNA sequence: TGTGCCAGCAAGGAAAACGAAATCTACGAGCAGTACTTC. Full variable domain (outside the CDR3, taken from reference TRBV2 and TRBJ2-7): EPEVTQTPSHQVTQMGQEVILRCVPISNHLYFYWYRQILGQKVEFLVSFYNNEISEKSEIFDDQFSVERPDGSNFTLKIRSTKLEDSAMYFCASKENEIYEQYFGPGTRLTVT.

At least ten counts were recorded for this clonotype. The chain carries TRBV29-1 and TRBJ1-4; TRBD1 might be the D (6 bases). Germline values: CDR1 SQVTM, CDR2 ANQGSEA. The CDR3 totals 13 residues. Trimming removed 6 bases at V and 10 bases at J, with 18 bases between. CDR3 residues: CSVIIGGRSKLFF. The CDR3 DNA is TGCAGCGTCATAATCGGGGGCAGGTCAAAACTGTTTTTT.

The V and J genes are TRBV19 and TRBJ2-1; D perhaps matches TRBD2 (5 bases). Trimming left V 2 bases short and J 4 bases short, with 6 bases between. CDR3 length equals 13 residues. In germline, CDR1 is LNHDA, CDR2 SQIVND (reference sequence). The CDR3 DNA reads as TGTGCCAGTAGTATAAGGACTTACAATGAGCAGTTCTTC. Translating it yields CASSIRTYNEQFF.

The chain joins TRBV3-1 to TRBJ1-5; D ambiguous. The CDR3 consists of 12 residues. Between the trimmed V and J ends, which lost 0 bases and 9 bases, there was a span of 6 bases. Germline CDR1 LGHDT, CDR2 YNNKEL (reference sequence). The CDR3 is CASSQEKGPQHF. The DNA of the CDR3 is TGTGCCAGCAGCCAAGAGAAGGGGCCCCAGCATTTT.

The V call is TRBV4-1, the J call TRBJ2-3; 8 nucleotides agree with TRBD2. The germline CDR1 and CDR2 sequences are MGHRA and YSYEKL. CDR3 size: 16 residues. J was trimmed by 1 base and V by 0 bases; bases with no gene match: 3. The CDR3 nucleotides are TGCGCCAGCAGCCAAGATGGCGGGGGGCGCACAGATACGCAGTATTTT. As protein: CASSQDGGGRTDTQYF.

Details on this clonotype: The conserved final phenylalanine or tryptophan is absent from the CDR3, which likely points to a read error. The J gene is TRBJ2-7, the V gene TRBV15, with D perhaps being TRBD1 or TRBD2 (6 bases each). The CDR3 is made up of 13 amino acids. Germline V gives CDR1 LNHNV, CDR2 YYDKDF (reference sequence). V was cut by 4 bases and J by 0 bases, with 7 bases left in between. CDR3 nucleotide sequence: TGTGCCACCAGCACGGGGGCCTCCTACGAGCAGTACCTC. Translating gives CATSTGASYEQYL.

This clonotype was recorded at least ten times. V usage is TRBV5-1 and J usage is TRBJ1-2; tentatively, D is TRBD1 (5 bases). Per germline, CDR1 SGHRS and CDR2 YFSETQ. This CDR3 is 13 amino acids long. Trimming removed 4 bases at V and 3 bases at J, with 10 bases between. CDR3 in amino acids: CASSHGTDYGYTF. DNA for the CDR3: TGCGCCAGCAGCCACGGGACGGACTATGGCTACACCTTC.

J is TRBJ2-7 and V is TRBV7-9; D is perhaps TRBD1 or TRBD2 (5 bases each). Deletions cut 0 bases from V and 3 bases from J, with 9 bases between. The germline V gene has CDR1 SEHNR and CDR2 FQNEAQ (reference sequence). The CDR3 is made up of 14 amino acids. CDR3 sequence (DNA): TGTGCCAGCAGCTTAGCGGGGGTTGGCTACGAGCAGTACTTC. Translated: CASSLAGVGYEQYF.

By frequency in the sample, this clonotype is medium-sized (0.01 to 0.1%). The gene calls are TRBV7-6 and TRBJ1-1, with D possibly being TRBD1 (5 bases). The CDR3 spans 13 residues. Germline assignment: CDR1 SGHVS and CDR2 FNYEAQ. Between the trimmed V and J ends, which lost 8 bases and 3 bases, there was a span of 13 bases. The CDR3 is CASSAGAYTEAFF. The CDR3 DNA sequence: TGTGCCAGCTCCGCCGGGGCCTACACTGAAGCTTTCTTT. The full variable domain, completed using reference TRBV7-6 and TRBJ1-1, is GAGVSQSPRYKVTKRGQDVALRCDPISGHVSLYWYRQALGQGPEFLTYFNYEAQQDKSGLPNDRFSAERPEGSISTLTIQRTEQRDSAMYRCASSAGAYTEAFFGQGTRLTVV.

This clonotype was detected ten times or more. This chain links TRBV5-1 with TRBJ2-3; 7 bases map to TRBD2. The length of the CDR3 is 14 residues. V trimming: 5 bases; J trimming: 3 bases; junction bases outside the gene matches: 6. Germline V gene lookup returns CDR1 SGHRS and CDR2 YFSETQ. CDR3 sequence reads: CASRESGVTDTQYF. The CDR3 DNA sequence: TGCGCCAGCAGGGAGAGCGGGGTGACAGATACGCAGTATTTT.

This clonotype was counted only a few times. The chain has TRBV6-1 and TRBJ2-1; 9 positions match TRBD2. The CDR3 sequence is 17 residues long. The trim removed 1 base at V and 9 bases at J, leaving 13 bases unmatched. Looked up from germline, CDR1 is MNHNS and CDR2 is SASEGT. CDR3 nucleotides: TGTGCCAGCAGTGAAGAGTCCTGGCGCGGGAGGGCCGGTGAGCAGTTCTTC. It codes for CASSEESWRGRAGEQFF.

This clonotype has at least ten counts. The chain carries TRBV5-6 and TRBJ2-1; D remains ambiguous. This CDR3 spans 16 amino acids. V was shortened by 1 base and J by 0 bases, with 11 bases between the two germline ends. CDR1 and CDR2 (germline): SGHDT, YYEEEE. The CDR3 here is CASSLSSLSSYNEQFF. As DNA, the CDR3 is TGTGCCAGCAGCTTGAGTAGCCTTAGCTCCTACAATGAGCAGTTCTTC.

This clonotype qualifies as medium-sized (0.01 to 0.1%). The chain recombines TRBV20-1 with TRBJ2-3; D is perhaps TRBD2 (6 bases). CDR1 is DFQATT, CDR2 SNEGSKA, per germline (reference sequence). The CDR3 is 15 residues long. Trimming left V 3 bases short and J 3 bases short, with 16 bases between. CDR3 sequence: CSARGLLAVTDTQYF. As DNA, the CDR3 is TGCAGTGCTAGGGGTTTATTAGCGGTTACAGATACGCAGTATTTT.

This clonotype has just a few counts. The chain has TRBV20-1 and TRBJ2-1; D not certain. The CDR3 length is 14 residues. The V end lost 3 bases, the J end lost 7 bases, and 16 bases lay between the germline ends. CDR1 and CDR2 from the germline V gene are DFQATT and SNEGSKA (reference sequence). For the CDR3, the DNA is TGCAGTGCTAGTAGGGTAGTTGGGCAGAATGAGCAGTTCTTC. Protein: CSASRVVGQNEQFF.

A few counts support this clonotype. The rearrangement links TRBV6-1 to TRBJ2-5, with a possible D match to TRBD2 (5 bases). V lost 2 bases to trimming and J lost 1 base, with 11 bases between them. Germline loops: CDR1 MNHNS, CDR2 SASEGT. The CDR3 runs 15 residues. In DNA, the CDR3 is TGTGCCAGCAGTGAATTAGCGTGGGCCCAAGAGACCCAGTACTTC. This codes for CASSELAWAQETQYF.

This clonotype was picked up many times. V gene TRBV10-2 combines with J gene TRBJ2-7; perhaps TRBD2 as D (6 bases). This CDR3 spans 12 amino acids. Germline CDR1 reads WSHSY; CDR2 reads SAAADI. V was trimmed by 8 bases and J by 4 bases, leaving 12 bases between them. CDR3 coding DNA: TGCGCCAGCCTCGGGACTGAATACGAGCAGTACTTC. Residues: CASLGTEYEQYF.

This clonotype was recorded many times. This chain links TRBV3-1 with TRBJ1-1; D call uncertain. Looked up from germline, CDR1 is LGHDT and CDR2 is YNNKEL (reference sequence). The CDR3 totals 15 residues. V lost 1 base to trimming and J lost 4 bases, with 13 bases between them. The CDR3 DNA is TGTGCCAGCAGCCAAGGTTATAAGGACGGCACTGAAGCTTTCTTT. It specifies CASSQGYKDGTEAFF.

This clonotype has more than one count but fewer than ten. This chain connects TRBV5-5 to TRBJ1-2; unclear D gene. The V end lost 4 bases, the J end lost 4 bases, and 11 bases lay between the germline ends. Per the germline V gene, CDR1 is SGHKS and CDR2 is YYEKEE (reference sequence). The CDR3 extends over 13 amino acids. The CDR3 DNA follows: TGTGCCAGCAGCCTCAGGCCAGCCTATGGCTACACCTTC. Its translation is CASSLRPAYGYTF.

In this sample, this clonotype turned up a few times. The rearrangement joins TRBV6-1 to TRBJ1-1, with TRBD1 as a possible D gene (5 bases). The germline V gene has CDR1 MNHNS and CDR2 SASEGT. The CDR3 has 15 residues. The V and J ends lost 5 bases and 4 bases respectively, with 17 bases between them. This CDR3 reads CASSTDSGWGTEAFF. The CDR3 DNA follows: TGTGCCAGCAGTACCGACTCAGGGTGGGGCACTGAAGCTTTCTTT.

In its sample, this clonotype was seen many times. The chain recombines TRBV19 with TRBJ1-2; TRBD1 aligns across 7 bases. Germline CDR1 is LNHDA and CDR2 is SQIVND (reference sequence). With 10 bases clipped from V and 0 bases from J, the junction kept 8 bases outside the gene matches. This CDR3 spans 14 amino acids. CDR3 sequence reads: CATKDRISNYGYTF. The CDR3 nucleotides are TGTGCCACTAAGGACAGGATCTCTAACTATGGCTACACCTTC.

This clonotype turned up a few times. The CDR3: CSARGRTGGYTF. In DNA form, the CDR3 reads TGCAGTGCTAGAGGAAGGACAGGTGGCTACACCTTC. V gene TRBV20-1 combines with J gene TRBJ1-2; TRBD1 aligns across 7 bases. In germline, CDR1 is DFQATT, CDR2 SNEGSKA (reference sequence). The CDR3 has 12 residues. J lost 7 bases, V lost 1 base, and 3 bases had no gene match.

This clonotype was found many times. This chain links TRBV29-1 with TRBJ2-5; 9 bases map to TRBD1. The germline gives CDR1 SQVTM, CDR2 ANQGSEA. The CDR3 consists of 12 residues. After removal of 8 bases from V and 5 bases from J, the junction contained 6 bases not matched to a gene. CDR3 bases: TGCAGCTCCCGACAGGGGGTTGAGACCCAGTACTTC. This sequence encodes CSSRQGVETQYF.

There are many counts of this clonotype. The genes are TRBV5-5 and TRBJ2-7; 8 bases line up with TRBD2. The junction had 13 bases not matched to a gene; V was cut back by 6 bases and J by 2 bases. The CDR3 covers 16 residues. CDR1 is SGHKS and CDR2 is YYEKEE in the germline V gene (reference sequence). The chain's CDR3 is CASTRGGAPNTYEQYF. CDR3 DNA: TGTGCCAGCACTCGGGGGGGGGCCCCCAACACCTACGAGCAGTACTTC.

This clonotype has ten or more counts. This chain connects TRBV12-5 to TRBJ2-1, with D possibly matching TRBD2 (5 bases). This CDR3 comprises 14 residues. V was clipped by 3 bases and J by 4 bases, with 10 bases between them. Germline lookup yields CDR1 LGHNT and CDR2 FRNRAP. The CDR3 spells CASGLSGDYNEQFF. The CDR3 DNA follows: TGTGCTAGTGGTTTATCCGGGGATTACAATGAGCAGTTCTTC.

This clonotype appeared many times. The chain uses TRBV6-1 and TRBJ1-6; 7 bases align to TRBD1. Germline CDR1 and CDR2: MNHNS and SASEGT. The V segment lost 8 bases and the J segment 8 bases; nucleotides outside the gene matches: 9. The CDR3 consists of 14 residues. DNA for the CDR3: TGTGCCAGCCGCACATATGACAGGGATTCACCCCTCCACTTT. It is translated as CASRTYDRDSPLHF.

The V and J genes are TRBV5-1 and TRBJ2-6; TRBD1 might be the D (7 bases). The germline V gene has CDR1 SGHRS and CDR2 YFSETQ. The CDR3 length is 17 residues. V shed 2 bases and J shed 1 base, with 13 bases lying between them. CDR3 protein: CASSLSGGQSGANVLTF. CDR3 nucleotide sequence: TGCGCCAGCAGCTTATCAGGGGGGCAATCTGGGGCCAACGTCCTGACTTTC.

The table lists this clonotype with many counts. J is TRBJ2-5 and V is TRBV4-1, with 8 bases that match TRBD2. Germline loops: CDR1 MGHRA, CDR2 YSYEKL. The CDR3 spans 13 residues. Trimming at V came to 4 bases and at J to 5 bases, leaving 3 bases not matched to a gene. The CDR3 DNA reads TGCGCCAGCAGCCTCGTAGCGGGGGAGACCCAGTACTTC. As protein: CASSLVAGETQYF.